The 11 T cell receptor beta chains in this list originate from one sample, sequenced in a study of blood T cell repertoires in COVID-19. TCRdb's table, derived via immunoSEQ multiplex PCR, lists solely in-frame clones and lacks some. This table holds about 130,000 clones, around 85% found once. Sequencing used peripheral blood. The receptors shown here come from a man between 25 and 39 years old with COVID-19, enrolled during active disease.

This clone appeared a few times. The chain joins TRBV10-3 to TRBJ2-5; TRBD2 aligns across 14 bases. The V and J ends lost 10 bases and 1 base, in that order; junction bases with no gene match: 2. CDR1 ENHRY and CDR2 SYGVKD come from the germline V gene. The CDR3 length is 14 residues. This chain's CDR3 is CASGLAGGQETQYF. CDR3 nucleotide sequence: TGTGCCAGCGGACTAGCGGGGGGCCAAGAGACCCAGTACTTC.

The rearrangement joins TRBV11-1 to TRBJ2-3; TRBD2 aligns across 8 bases. The V and J ends lost 5 bases and 1 base, in that order; junction bases with no gene match: 8. CDR1 and CDR2 from the germline V gene are SGHAT and FQDESV (reference sequence). The CDR3 totals 16 residues. The CDR3 coding sequence is TGTGCCAGCAGCCCTCCGGGGGGGTGGGGCACAGATACGCAGTATTTT. This encodes CASSPPGGWGTDTQYF.

The rearrangement uses TRBV9 and TRBJ2-1, with D perhaps matching TRBD1 (6 bases). V was trimmed by 4 bases and J by 9 bases, leaving 14 bases between them. Germline lookup yields CDR1 SGDLS and CDR2 YYNGEE. The length of the CDR3 is 13 residues. The CDR3 DNA sequence: TGTGCCAGCAGCACTCACAGGGATAGTGAGCAGTTCTTC. Translated, it gives CASSTHRDSEQFF.

This chain connects TRBV30 to TRBJ1-5; 7 bases match TRBD1. V trimming: 3 bases; J trimming: 1 base; junction bases outside the gene matches: 0. Germline CDR1 is GTSNPN and CDR2 is SVGIG (reference sequence). The CDR3 is 13 amino acids. The CDR3 DNA follows: TGTGCCTGGAGGGGACAGAGCAATCAGCCCCAGCATTTT. Amino acid sequence: CAWRGQSNQPQHF. Filled out from reference TRBV30 and TRBJ1-5, the complete variable domain reads SQTIHQWPATLVQPVGSPLSLECTVEGTSNPNLYWYRQAAGRGLQLLFYSVGIGQISSEVPQNLSASRPQDRQFILSSKKLLLSDSGFYLCAWRGQSNQPQHFGDGTRLSIL.

This clone was observed a single time. This chain joins TRBV7-9 and TRBJ1-4; weak D call: TRBD1 (6 bases). Germline values: CDR1 SEHNR, CDR2 FQNEAQ (reference sequence). The CDR3 loop spans 14 amino acids. V was trimmed by 2 bases and J by 8 bases, leaving 12 bases between them. CDR3 nucleotides: TGTGCCAGCAGCTTAACGGGACAAGACGAAAAACTGTTTTTT. Protein: CASSLTGQDEKLFF.

The chain employs TRBV7-9 and TRBJ2-1; D perhaps matches TRBD2 (7 bases). The CDR3 has 14 amino acids. Trimming removed 3 bases at V and 9 bases at J, with 15 bases between. CDR1 and CDR2 from the germline V gene are SEHNR and FQNEAQ (reference sequence). CDR3 nucleotide sequence: TGTGCCAGCAGCTTCCCGGGGGGACATGTTGAGCAGTTCTTC. It is translated as CASSFPGGHVEQFF. The full variable domain, in which reference TRBV7-9 and TRBJ2-1 provide the parts outside the CDR3, is DTGVSQNPRHKITKRGQNVTFRCDPISEHNRLYWYRQTLGQGPEFLTYFQNEAQLEKSRLLSDRFSAERPKGSFSTLEIQRTEQGDSAMYLCASSFPGGHVEQFFGPGTRLTVL.

This clone was found many times. This sample includes further DNA sequences coding for the same CDR3. The chain links TRBV6-2 or TRBV6-3 to TRBJ2-7; 8 bases are a match to TRBD2. From germline, CDR1 is MNHEY and CDR2 SVGEGT. Losses at the gene ends were 4 bases for V and 0 bases for J; bases not matched to a gene: 2. CDR3 length: 14 residues. This CDR3 is CASSSGGSSYEQYF. The DNA for the CDR3 is TGTGCCAGCAGTTCGGGGGGGAGCTCCTACGAGCAGTACTTC.

The gene calls are TRBV11-3 and TRBJ1-1, with 7 bases matching TRBD1. Germline CDR1 is SGHNT and CDR2 is YENEEA. V shed 2 bases, J shed 6 bases, and the junction held 21 bases outside the gene matches. The CDR3 spans 19 residues. The CDR3, as DNA: TGTGCCAGCAGCTTACACCCACCTACCTGGACAGGAGGTATGGCTGAAGCTTTCTTT. It yields the protein CASSLHPPTWTGGMAEAFF.

With regard to this clone: This sample includes further DNA sequences coding for the same CDR3. The rearrangement links TRBV7-2 to TRBJ1-1; D may be TRBD1 (6 bases). The CDR3 is 14 residues long. Deletions cut 5 bases from V and 1 base from J, with 11 bases between. CDR1 is SGHTA and CDR2 is FQGNSA in the germline V gene. CDR3 sequence reads: CASSRGHSNTEAFF. The CDR3 DNA follows: TGTGCCAGCAGCCGGGGACACTCGAACACTGAAGCTTTCTTT.

The rearrangement links TRBV12-5 to TRBJ1-1; tentatively, D is TRBD1 (5 bases). Germline V gene data show CDR1 as LGHNT and CDR2 as FRNRAP. The V and J ends lost 5 bases and 1 base respectively, with 14 bases between them. There are 15 residues in the CDR3. CDR3 residues: CASGMGTGQNTEAFF. The CDR3 DNA reads TGTGCTAGTGGTATGGGGACCGGACAGAACACTGAAGCTTTCTTT.

The chain is built from TRBV27 and TRBJ2-3; TRBD1 matches at 7 bases. CDR3 length: 14 residues. Germline CDR1 is MNHEY and CDR2 is SMNVEV (reference sequence). Trimming at V came to 7 bases and at J to 1 base, leaving 5 bases not matched to a gene. The chain's CDR3 is CASTQGVGTDTQYF. The CDR3 region has the DNA TGTGCCAGCACTCAGGGGGTGGGCACAGATACGCAGTATTTT.